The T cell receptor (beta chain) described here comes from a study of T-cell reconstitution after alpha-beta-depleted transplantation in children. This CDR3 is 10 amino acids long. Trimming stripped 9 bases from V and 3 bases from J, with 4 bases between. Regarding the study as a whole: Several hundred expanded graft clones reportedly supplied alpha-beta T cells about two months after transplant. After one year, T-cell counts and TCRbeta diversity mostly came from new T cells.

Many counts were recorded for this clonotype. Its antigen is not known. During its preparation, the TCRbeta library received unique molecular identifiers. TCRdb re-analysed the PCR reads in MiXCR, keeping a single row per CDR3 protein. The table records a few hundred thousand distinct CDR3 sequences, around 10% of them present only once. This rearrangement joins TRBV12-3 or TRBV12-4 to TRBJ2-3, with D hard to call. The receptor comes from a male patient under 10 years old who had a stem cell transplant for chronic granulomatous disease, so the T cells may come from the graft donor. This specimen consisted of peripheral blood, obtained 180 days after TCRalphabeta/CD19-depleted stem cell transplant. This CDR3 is CARATDTQYF. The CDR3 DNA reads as TGTGCCAGGGCGACAGATACGCAGTATTTT.